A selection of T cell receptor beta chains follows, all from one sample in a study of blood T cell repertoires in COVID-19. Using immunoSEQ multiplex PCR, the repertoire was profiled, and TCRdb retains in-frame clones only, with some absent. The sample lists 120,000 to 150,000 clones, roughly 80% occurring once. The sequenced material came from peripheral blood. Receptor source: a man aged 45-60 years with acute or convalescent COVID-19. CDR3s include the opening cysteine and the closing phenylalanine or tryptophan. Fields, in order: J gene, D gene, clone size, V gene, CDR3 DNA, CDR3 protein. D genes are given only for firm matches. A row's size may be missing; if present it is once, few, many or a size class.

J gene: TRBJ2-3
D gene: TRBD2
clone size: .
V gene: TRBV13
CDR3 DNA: TGTGCCAGCAGCTTCGCTAGCGGGGAGGCAGATACGCAGTATTTT
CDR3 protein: CASSFASGEADTQYF

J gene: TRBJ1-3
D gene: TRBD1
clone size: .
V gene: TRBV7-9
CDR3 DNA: TGTGCCAGCAGCCCCGACAGGGAGACGTACACCATATATTTT
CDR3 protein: CASSPDRETYTIYF

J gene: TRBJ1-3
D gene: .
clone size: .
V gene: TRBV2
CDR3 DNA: TGTGCCAGCAGACCCCTCACAGGGACACTCTCTGGAAACACCATATATTTT
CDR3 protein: CASRPLTGTLSGNTIYF

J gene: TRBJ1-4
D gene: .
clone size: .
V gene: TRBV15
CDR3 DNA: TGTGCCACCAGCTCCGAACAGGGTATGAGGCCTGAAAAACTGTTTTTT
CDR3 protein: CATSSEQGMRPEKLFF

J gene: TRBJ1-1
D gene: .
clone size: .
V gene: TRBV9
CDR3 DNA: TGTGCCAGCAGCGTAGGCGGGTCGAGGGAAGCTTTCTTT
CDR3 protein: CASSVGGSREAFF

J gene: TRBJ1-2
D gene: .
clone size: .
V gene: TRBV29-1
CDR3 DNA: TGCAGCGTTGAAAAGGGGCAGGGGAATGGCTACACCTTC
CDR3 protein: CSVEKGQGNGYTF

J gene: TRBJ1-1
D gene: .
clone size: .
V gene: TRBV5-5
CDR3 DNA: TGTGCCAGCAGCTTGAACCCGGCGGCCGAGAACACTGAAGCTTTCTTT
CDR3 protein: CASSLNPAAENTEAFF

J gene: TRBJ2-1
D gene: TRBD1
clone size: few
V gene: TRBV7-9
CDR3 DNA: TGTGCCAGCAGCTCCCTTAGACAGGGAATCAATGAGCAGTTCTTC
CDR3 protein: CASSSLRQGINEQFF

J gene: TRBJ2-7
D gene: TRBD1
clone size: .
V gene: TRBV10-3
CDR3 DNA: TGTGCCATCAGTGACCCTGACAGGGGAAGCTACGAGCAGTACTTC
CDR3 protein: CAISDPDRGSYEQYF

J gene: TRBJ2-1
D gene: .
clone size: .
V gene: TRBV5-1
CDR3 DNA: TGCGCCAGCAGCTTGGGGGCAATTGAGCAGTTCTTC
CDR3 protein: CASSLGAIEQFF

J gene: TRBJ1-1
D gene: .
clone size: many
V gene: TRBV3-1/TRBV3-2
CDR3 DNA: TGTGCCAGCAGCCAGAGAGAGAACACTGAAGCTTTCTTT
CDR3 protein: CASSQRENTEAFF

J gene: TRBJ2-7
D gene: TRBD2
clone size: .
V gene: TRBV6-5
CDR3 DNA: TGTGCCAGCAGTTACGACACTAGCGGGAGGGCGTACGAGCAGTACTTC
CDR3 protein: CASSYDTSGRAYEQYF

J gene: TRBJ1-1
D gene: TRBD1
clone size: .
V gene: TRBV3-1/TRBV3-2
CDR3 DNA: TGTGCCAGCAGCCAAAAGGACAGGGGGCGGACTGAAGCTTTCTTT
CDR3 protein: CASSQKDRGRTEAFF

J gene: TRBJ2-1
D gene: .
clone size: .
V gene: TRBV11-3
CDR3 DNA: TGTGCCAGCAGCTTAGGGGACTTCCCTGAGCAGTTCTTC
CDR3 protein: CASSLGDFPEQFF

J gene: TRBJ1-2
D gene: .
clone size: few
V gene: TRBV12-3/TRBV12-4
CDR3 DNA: TGTGCCAGCAACCACCGCAGGATTGGTGGCTACACCTTC
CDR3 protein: CASNHRRIGGYTF

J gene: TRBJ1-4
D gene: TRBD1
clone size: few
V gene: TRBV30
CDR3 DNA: TGTGCCTGGAGCCGTACTACAGGGGTTAATGAAAAACTGTTTTTT
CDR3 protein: CAWSRTTGVNEKLFF

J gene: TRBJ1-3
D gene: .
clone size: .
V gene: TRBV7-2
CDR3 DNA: TGTGCCAGCAGCTTAGCAGGGGCCGGAAACACCATATATTTT
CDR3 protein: CASSLAGAGNTIYF

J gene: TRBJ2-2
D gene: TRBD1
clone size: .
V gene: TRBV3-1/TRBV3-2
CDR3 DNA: TGTGCCAGCAGGGACAGGGTTAACACCGGGGAGCTGTTTTTT
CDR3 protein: CASRDRVNTGELFF

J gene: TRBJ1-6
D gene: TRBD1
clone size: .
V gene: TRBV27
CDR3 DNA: TGTGCCAGCGGCCGACAGGGGGACAATTCACCCCTCCACTTT
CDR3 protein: CASGRQGDNSPLHF

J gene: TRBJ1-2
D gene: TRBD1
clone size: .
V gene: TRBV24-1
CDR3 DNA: TGTGCCACCAGTTCCAAAGGGGGCGATGACTATGGCTACACCTTC
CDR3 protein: CATSSKGGDDYGYTF

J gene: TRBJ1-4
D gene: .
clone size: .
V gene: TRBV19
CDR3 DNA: TGTGCCAGTAGTGCGACCGGGACACCGAATGAAAAACTGTTTTTT
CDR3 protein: CASSATGTPNEKLFF

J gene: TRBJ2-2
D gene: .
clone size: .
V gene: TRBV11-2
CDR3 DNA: TGTGCCAGCAGACGCATCCGGTACACCGGGGAGCTGTTTTTT
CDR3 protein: CASRRIRYTGELFF

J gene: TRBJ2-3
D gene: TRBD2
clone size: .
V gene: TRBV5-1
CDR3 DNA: TGCGCCAGCAGCTATGCGGGGGGGCCACTAAGCACAGATACGCAGTATTTT
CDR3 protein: CASSYAGGPLSTDTQYF

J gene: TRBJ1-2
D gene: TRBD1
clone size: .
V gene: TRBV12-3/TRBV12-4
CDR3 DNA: TGTGCCAGCACCCGACAGGGGGCGCGAGGCTACACCTTC
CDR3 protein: CASTRQGARGYTF

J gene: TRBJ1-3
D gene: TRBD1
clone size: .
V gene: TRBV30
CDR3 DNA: TGTGCCTGGAGTGAGGGACAGGGGTTCACTGGAAACACCATATATTTT
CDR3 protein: CAWSEGQGFTGNTIYF

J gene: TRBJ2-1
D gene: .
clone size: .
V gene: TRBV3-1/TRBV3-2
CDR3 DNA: TGTGCCAGCAGCCAGGCAGGGGGAGGCTACAATGAGCAGTTCTTC
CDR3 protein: CASSQAGGGYNEQFF

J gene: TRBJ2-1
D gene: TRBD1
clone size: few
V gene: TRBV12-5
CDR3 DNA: TGTGCTAGTGGTTCCGACCAGGACAGGGGGCGCAATGAGCAGTTCTTC
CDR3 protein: CASGSDQDRGRNEQFF

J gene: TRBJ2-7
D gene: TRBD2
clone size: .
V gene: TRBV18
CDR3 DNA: TGTGCCAGCTCACCATTAGGCGGGAGTTCCTCCTACGAGCAGTACTTC
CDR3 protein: CASSPLGGSSSYEQYF

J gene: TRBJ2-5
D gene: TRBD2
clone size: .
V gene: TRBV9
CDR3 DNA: TGTGCCAGCAGCGGTGGGAGCCTTTTTGGGGGGGTACAAGAGACCCAGTACTTC
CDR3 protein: CASSGGSLFGGVQETQYF